Below are 29 T cell receptor beta chains sequenced from a single sample in a study of shared T cell receptors in the human thymus. TCRdb's table, derived via immunoSEQ multiplex PCR, lists solely in-frame clones and lacks some. The profile covers some 700,000 clones, with over 75% appearing a single time and over 0.008% taken by the ten largest. The sample also formed part of further work on human thymus T cells.

The sample consisted of thymocytes. The source is a girl in the first two years of life with a congenital heart defect.

Here the CDR3 reads CSVEGRRGGGELFF. DNA for the CDR3: TGCAGCGTTGAAGGTCGGCGGGGCGGCGGGGAGCTGTTTTTT. V and J are TRBV29-1 and TRBJ2-2, with D perhaps TRBD2 (6 bases). CDR1 is SQVTM, CDR2 ANQGSEA, per germline. The germline V and J ends were trimmed by 1 base and 7 bases, with 13 bases remaining between them. The CDR3 is made up of 14 amino acids.

This rearrangement joins TRBV28 to TRBJ1-6; D is possibly TRBD1 (5 bases). The V end was cut by 9 bases, the J end by 3 bases, with 12 bases between. The germline CDR1 and CDR2 sequences are MDHEN and SYDVKM. The CDR3 runs to 14 residues. The CDR3 region is CASTGRLYNSPLHF. DNA of the CDR3: TGTGCCAGTACAGGACGGCTCTATAATTCACCCCTCCACTTT. Based on the CDR3 plus reference TRBV28 and TRBJ1-6, the full variable domain is DVKVTQSSRYLVKRTGEKVFLECVQDMDHENMFWYRQDPGLGLRLIYFSYDVKMKEKGDIPEGYSVSREKKERFSLILESASTNQTSMYLCASTGRLYNSPLHFGNGTRLTVT.

The rearrangement joins TRBV4-1 to TRBJ2-5; tentative D call: TRBD1 (6 bases). V gave up 1 base and J gave up 0 bases, with 12 bases separating them. The CDR3 length is 16 residues. CDR1 MGHRA and CDR2 YSYEKL come from the germline V gene. The CDR3 DNA sequence: TGCGCCAGCAGCCAAGCTCAGGGGCCCAACCAAGAGACCCAGTACTTC. It translates to CASSQAQGPNQETQYF.

The chain links TRBV9 to TRBJ2-1; 7 nucleotides match TRBD2. J lost 5 bases, V lost 0 bases, and 2 bases had no gene match. Germline CDR1 SGDLS, CDR2 YYNGEE. CDR3 length: 14 amino acids. CDR3 sequence reads: CASSVAGGHNEQFF. The DNA for the CDR3 is TGTGCCAGCAGCGTAGCGGGGGGTCACAATGAGCAGTTCTTC.

The rearrangement uses TRBV6-1 and TRBJ1-5; D is perhaps TRBD1 (6 bases). The CDR3 is 15 amino acids. The germline CDR1 and CDR2 sequences are MNHNS and SASEGT. The V gene lost 6 bases and the J gene lost 4 bases, with 16 bases spanning the gap. The CDR3 DNA is TGTGCCAGCAGACCCCCGGGACACCTAAATCAGCCCCAGCATTTT. Protein: CASRPPGHLNQPQHF.

V is TRBV19 and J is TRBJ2-1; 12 bases agree with TRBD2. The V gene end was trimmed by 3 bases and the J gene end by 7 bases; junction bases not matched to a gene: 7. Germline V gene data show CDR1 as LNHDA and CDR2 as SQIVND (reference sequence). CDR3 length equals 16 residues. The DNA for the CDR3 is TGTGCCAGTAGTATCGCTAGCGGGGGGGCGATAAATGAGCAGTTCTTC. This sequence encodes CASSIASGGAINEQFF.

Points on this clone: The sample has other DNA sequences that encode this CDR3 too. This sequence joins TRBV18 and TRBJ2-3; D is unresolved. CDR1 and CDR2 (germline): KGHSH, LQKENI. V dropped 3 bases and J dropped 0 bases, with 7 bases sitting between them. This CDR3 spans 14 amino acids. The CDR3 DNA follows: TGTGCCAGCTCACCTACTCCTAGCACAGATACGCAGTATTTT. Residues: CASSPTPSTDTQYF.

In its sample, this clone was seen a few times. V usage is TRBV30 and J usage is TRBJ2-7; D is perhaps TRBD2 (5 bases). Germline assignment: CDR1 GTSNPN and CDR2 SVGIG (reference sequence). The CDR3 consists of 17 residues. Trimming took off 0 bases at V and 2 bases at J, with 20 bases between the two ends. For the CDR3, the DNA is TGTGCCTGGAGTGTACGGAGAATTCGGGGAATCCCCTACGAGCAGTACTTC. This encodes CAWSVRRIRGIPYEQYF. Together with reference TRBV30 and TRBJ2-7, the CDR3 gives the full variable domain: SQTIHQWPATLVQPVGSPLSLECTVEGTSNPNLYWYRQAAGRGLQLLFYSVGIGQISSEVPQNLSASRPQDRQFILSSKKLLLSDSGFYLCAWSVRRIRGIPYEQYFGPGTRLTVT.

V is TRBV9 and J is TRBJ2-4; 8 positions match TRBD1. From germline, CDR1 is SGDLS and CDR2 YYNGEE. V was clipped by 4 bases and J by 15 bases; unmatched bases: 9. This CDR3 spans 12 amino acids. The CDR3 region has the DNA TGTGCCAGCAGCAACAGGGGGGCGTCGTTGTACTTC. Amino acid sequence: CASSNRGASLYF. The full variable domain, in which reference TRBV9 and TRBJ2-4 provide the parts outside the CDR3, is DSGVTQTPKHLITATGQRVTLRCSPRSGDLSVYWYQQSLDQGLQFLIQYYNGEERAKGNILERFSAQQFPDLHSELNLSSLELGDSALYFCASSNRGASLYFGAGTRLSVL.

This clone was seen just once. The rearrangement links TRBV5-1 to TRBJ1-2; D is ambiguous. V lost 5 bases to trimming and J lost 3 bases, with 20 bases between them. CDR3 size: 16 residues. The germline V gene has CDR1 SGHRS and CDR2 YFSETQ. CDR3 protein: CASSPLVRRAHYGYTF. The CDR3 nucleotides are TGCGCCAGCAGTCCCCTCGTTCGGAGAGCGCACTATGGCTACACCTTC.

This clone came up a few times. The rearrangement joins TRBV18 to TRBJ2-6, with TRBD2 as a possible D gene (6 bases). CDR3 length: 18 residues. With 4 bases removed from V and 1 base from J, the gap between germline ends came to 17 bases. Germline CDR1 KGHSH, CDR2 LQKENI. The CDR3 is CASSRPPGRISGANVLTF. The CDR3 nucleotides read TGTGCCAGCTCACGGCCCCCTGGGAGGATTTCTGGGGCCAACGTCCTGACTTTC.

Remarks on this clone: Other DNA sequences in this sample translate to the same CDR3. The chain carries TRBV27 and TRBJ1-6; 9 bases agree with TRBD1. Germline-derived CDR1 and CDR2 are MNHEY and SMNVEV (reference sequence). J gave up 0 bases and V 5 bases, and 11 bases lay outside the gene matches. The CDR3 totals 19 residues. The CDR3 DNA reads TGTGCCAGCAGTCCAGGACAGGGGTTTTCGAGCTCCTATAATTCACCCCTCCACTTT. Its translation is CASSPGQGFSSSYNSPLHF.

The chain carries TRBV6-4 and TRBJ2-1; possible D gene TRBD1, 5 bases. V was shortened by 2 bases and J by 9 bases, with 11 bases between the two germline ends. Germline loops: CDR1 MRHNA, CDR2 SNTAGT. The CDR3 is 13 residues long. The CDR3 DNA follows: TGTGCCAGCAGTGACAGGGCAGGGCGTGAGCAGTTCTTC. This encodes CASSDRAGREQFF.

V and J are TRBV7-2 and TRBJ2-5, with a tentative D call TRBD1 (6 bases). CDR1 SGHTA and CDR2 FQGNSA come from the germline V gene. This CDR3 has 17 amino acids. V was cut by 6 bases and J by 2 bases, with 22 bases left in between. In DNA, the CDR3 is TGTGCCAGCAGTCAGATAGTACAGGGCTCAACACAAGAGACCCAGTACTTC. Translated, it gives CASSQIVQGSTQETQYF.

V usage is TRBV6-5 and J usage is TRBJ1-2; 9 bases are shared with TRBD1. The CDR3 runs 13 residues. J gave up 10 bases and V 5 bases, and 8 bases lay outside the gene matches. Germline V gives CDR1 MNHEY, CDR2 SVGAGI. CDR3 protein: CASSKQGARVYTF. Here the CDR3 DNA reads TGTGCCAGCAGTAAACAGGGGGCGCGGGTCTACACCTTC.

The chain carries TRBV5-6 and TRBJ1-2; D may be TRBD1 (6 bases). CDR3 length equals 16 residues. The V gene's germline CDR1 is SGHDT and CDR2 YYEEEE. V gave up 6 bases and J gave up 4 bases, with 22 bases separating them. In DNA, the CDR3 is TGTGCCAGCAATTCCCTTAGGGGGGGGCGAGTCTATGGCTACACCTTC. It specifies CASNSLRGGRVYGYTF.

The chain combines TRBV7-2 with TRBJ1-1; 8 bases match TRBD1. V lost 2 bases, J lost 5 bases, and 10 bases stayed unmatched. Germline lookup yields CDR1 SGHTA and CDR2 FQGNSA. This CDR3 is 16 amino acids long. CDR3 residues: CASSLPPQGVGTEAFF. The CDR3 coding sequence is TGTGCCAGCAGCTTACCCCCACAGGGGGTGGGGACTGAAGCTTTCTTT.

The chain is built from TRBV19 and TRBJ1-2; D may be TRBD1 (6 bases). CDR1 is LNHDA and CDR2 is SQIVND in the germline V gene (reference sequence). CDR3 length: 14 amino acids. The V and J ends lost 6 bases and 9 bases respectively, with 20 bases between them. The CDR3 loop is CASSLVPGVWSYTF. The CDR3 coding sequence is TGTGCCAGTAGCCTAGTCCCAGGGGTTTGGAGCTACACCTTC. Complete variable domain (other parts from reference TRBV19 and TRBJ1-2): DGGITQSPKYLFRKEGQNVTLSCEQNLNHDAMYWYRQDPGQGLRLIYYSQIVNDFQKGDIAEGYSVSREKKESFPLTVTSAQKNPTAFYLCASSLVPGVWSYTFGSGTRLTVV.

This clone turned up a few times. The rearrangement links TRBV5-4 to TRBJ2-5, with 7 nucleotides matching TRBD2. The CDR3 runs 17 residues. Germline V gene sequence: CDR1 SGHNT, CDR2 YYREEE (reference sequence). V dropped 0 bases and J dropped 2; count of bases not matched to a gene: 10. The CDR3 nucleotides are TGTGCCAGCAGCTTGGGGGTGGGGGGGGACTTTCAAGAGACCCAGTACTTC. Its translation: CASSLGVGGDFQETQYF.

The genes are TRBV25-1 and TRBJ1-2; D ambiguous. Germline CDR1 and CDR2: MGHDK and SYGVNS. The CDR3 contains 12 residues. The V end was cut by 3 bases, the J end by 5 bases, with 7 bases between. DNA for the CDR3: TGTGCCAGCAGTGACGCGATTTATGGCTACACCTTC. It encodes CASSDAIYGYTF.

The chain links TRBV6-4 to TRBJ1-1, with D uncertain. The V gene's germline CDR1 is MRHNA and CDR2 SNTAGT. The CDR3 spans 14 residues. Trimming shortened V by 1 base and J by 4 bases, and 10 bases separated the two germline ends. The CDR3 coding sequence is TGTGCCAGCAGTGACTTTCTCGGTGCCACTGAAGCTTTCTTT. This codes for CASSDFLGATEAFF.

This clone was seen only once. CDR3 residues: CSVVTSGTGYTF. In DNA form, the CDR3 reads TGCAGCGTTGTGACATCCGGAACTGGCTACACCTTC. The genes are TRBV29-1 and TRBJ1-2; D is unresolved. Trimming shortened V by 4 bases and J by 7 bases, and 13 bases separated the two germline ends. The CDR3 consists of 12 residues. Germline CDR1 SQVTM, CDR2 ANQGSEA. The full variable domain, in which reference TRBV29-1 and TRBJ1-2 provide the parts outside the CDR3, is SAVISQKPSRDICQRGTSLTIQCQVDSQVTMMFWYRQQPGQSLTLIATANQGSEATYESGFVIDKFPISRPNLTFSTLTVSNMSPEDSSIYLCSVVTSGTGYTFGSGTRLTVV.

The CDR3 reads CASSVAGTGLETQYF. The CDR3 region has the DNA TGTGCCAGCAGCGTAGCCGGGACAGGGCTGGAGACCCAGTACTTC. V gene TRBV9 combines with J gene TRBJ2-5, with 9 bases matching TRBD1. CDR3 length equals 15 residues. Trimming removed 0 bases from V and 5 bases from J; junction bases left unmatched: 5. Germline CDR1 and CDR2: SGDLS and YYNGEE.

This rearrangement joins TRBV28 to TRBJ1-5; perhaps TRBD1 as D (6 bases). Per germline, CDR1 MDHEN and CDR2 SYDVKM. Deletions cut 5 bases from V and 9 bases from J, with 20 bases between. The CDR3 totals 15 residues. CDR3 nucleotide sequence: TGTGCCAGCAGTCCCCGGAGGGGGGGATGGGGGCCCCAGCATTTT. Protein sequence: CASSPRRGGWGPQHF.

The V and J genes are TRBV5-5 and TRBJ1-6; no clear D gene. The V end lost 3 bases, the J end lost 3 bases, and 4 bases lay between the germline ends. This CDR3 spans 13 amino acids. The germline gives CDR1 SGHKS, CDR2 YYEKEE (reference sequence). CDR3: CASSSFYNSPLHF. The CDR3 bases are TGTGCCAGCAGCTCGTTCTATAATTCACCCCTCCACTTT.

The rearrangement joins TRBV10-3 to TRBJ1-2; 8 nucleotides align to TRBD1. The length of the CDR3 is 14 residues. V gave up 7 bases and J gave up 6 bases; unmatched junction bases: 10. Germline loops: CDR1 ENHRY, CDR2 SYGVKD. CDR3 sequence reads: CAINETGEGNGYTF. The CDR3 nucleotides read TGTGCCATCAACGAGACAGGGGAGGGAAATGGCTACACCTTC.

The chain joins TRBV4-3 to TRBJ2-3; D not certain. This CDR3 is 15 amino acids long. CDR1 and CDR2 from the germline V gene are LGHNA and YSLEER. Trimming pared 0 bases from V and 0 bases from J, leaving 7 bases between. The CDR3 coding sequence is TGCGCCAGCAGCCAAGACGTACTGAGCACAGATACGCAGTATTTT. Encoded protein: CASSQDVLSTDTQYF.

This clone was recorded only once. This rearrangement joins TRBV5-1 to TRBJ2-7; 7 bases match TRBD1. Looked up from germline, CDR1 is SGHRS and CDR2 is YFSETQ. The length of the CDR3 is 17 residues. V gave up 0 bases and J gave up 2 bases; unmatched junction bases: 11. CDR3 protein: CASSLVFVWDRAYEQYF. DNA of the CDR3: TGCGCCAGCAGCTTGGTATTCGTATGGGACAGAGCCTACGAGCAGTACTTC.

V is TRBV5-5 and J is TRBJ1-1, with TRBD1 matching over 7 bases. Germline V gene lookup returns CDR1 SGHKS and CDR2 YYEKEE (reference sequence). The trim removed 4 bases at V and 4 bases at J, leaving 7 bases unmatched. The CDR3 has 14 amino acids. CDR3 residues: CASSEIQGSTEAFF. CDR3 bases: TGTGCCAGCAGCGAAATACAGGGGAGCACTGAAGCTTTCTTT.